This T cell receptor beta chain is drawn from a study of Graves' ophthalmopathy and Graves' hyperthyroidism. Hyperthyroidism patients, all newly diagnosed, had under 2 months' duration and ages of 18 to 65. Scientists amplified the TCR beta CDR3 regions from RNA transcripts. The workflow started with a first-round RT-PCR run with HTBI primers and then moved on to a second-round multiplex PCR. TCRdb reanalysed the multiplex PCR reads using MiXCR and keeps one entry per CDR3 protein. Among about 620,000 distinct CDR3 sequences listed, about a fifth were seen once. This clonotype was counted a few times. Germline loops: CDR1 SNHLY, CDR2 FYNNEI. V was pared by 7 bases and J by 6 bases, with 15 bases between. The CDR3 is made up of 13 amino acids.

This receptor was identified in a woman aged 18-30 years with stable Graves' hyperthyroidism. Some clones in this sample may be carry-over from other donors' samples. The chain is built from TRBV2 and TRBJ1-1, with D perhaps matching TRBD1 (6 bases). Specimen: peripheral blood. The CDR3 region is CASTAGGWAEAFF. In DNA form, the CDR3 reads TGTGCCAGCACCGCCGGGGGCTGGGCTGAAGCTTTCTTT.